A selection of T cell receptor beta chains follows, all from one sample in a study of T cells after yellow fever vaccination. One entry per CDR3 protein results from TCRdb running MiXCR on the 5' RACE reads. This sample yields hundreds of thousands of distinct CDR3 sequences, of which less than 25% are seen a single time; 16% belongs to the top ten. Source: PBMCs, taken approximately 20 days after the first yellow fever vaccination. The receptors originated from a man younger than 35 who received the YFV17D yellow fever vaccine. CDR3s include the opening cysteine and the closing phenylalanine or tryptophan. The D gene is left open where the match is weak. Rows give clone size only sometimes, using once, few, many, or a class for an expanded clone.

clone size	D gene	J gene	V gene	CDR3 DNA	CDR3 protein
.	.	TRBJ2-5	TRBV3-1	TGTGCCAGCAGCCAACACCGGGACGTAGAGACCCAGTACTTC	CASSQHRDVETQYF
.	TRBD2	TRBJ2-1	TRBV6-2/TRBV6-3	TGTGCCAGCAGTTCCTGGACTAGCGGGGGCTTCAATGAGCAGTTCTTC	CASSSWTSGGFNEQFF
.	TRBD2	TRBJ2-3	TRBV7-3	TGTGCCAGCAGCCCCGGACTAGCGGGGGCCCCAGATACGCAGTATTTT	CASSPGLAGAPDTQYF
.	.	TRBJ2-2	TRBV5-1	TGCGCCAGCAGCAGCCGGGGCCCAAACACCGGGGAGCTGTTTTTT	CASSSRGPNTGELFF
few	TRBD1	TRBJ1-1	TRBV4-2	TGTGCCAGCAGCATCGTCTCCGGGACAGAGGTAAGGAACACTGAAGCTTTCTTT	CASSIVSGTEVRNTEAFF
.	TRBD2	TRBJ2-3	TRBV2	TGTGCCTGCAGTTTAAGGTCTAGCGGGGGCGGTAGCACAGATACGCAGTATTTT	CACSLRSSGGGSTDTQYF
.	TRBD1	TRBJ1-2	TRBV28	TGTGCCAGCAGCCCCGGGACAGCCCCCGGTGTCACCTTC	CASSPGTAPGVTF
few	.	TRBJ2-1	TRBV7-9	TGTGCCAGCAGCCAGAACCCCTACAATGAGCAGTTCTTC	CASSQNPYNEQFF
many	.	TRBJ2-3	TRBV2	TGTGCCAGCAGTGAAATTCGTGGGGACTCAGCGCAGTATTTT	CASSEIRGDSAQYF
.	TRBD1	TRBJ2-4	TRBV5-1	TGCGCCAGCAGCTCGGGACAGGAGAAAAACATTCAGTACTTC	CASSSGQEKNIQYF
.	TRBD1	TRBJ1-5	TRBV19	TGTGCCAGTACCCCCGGGACAGATAAACCATATCAGCCCCAGCATTTT	CASTPGTDKPYQPQHF
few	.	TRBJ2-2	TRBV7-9	TGTGCCAGCAGCTCCGCCGGGACACCGAACACCGGGGAGCTGTTTTTT	CASSSAGTPNTGELFF
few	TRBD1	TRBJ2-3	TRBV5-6	TGTGCCAGCAGCGGAGGGACAGGGGCTAGCACAGATACGCAGTATTTT	CASSGGTGASTDTQYF
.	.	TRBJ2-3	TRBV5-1	TGCGCCAGCAAATCTTTTCGGGGGATACCTAAGACGGGGGCATCAAACGAGCATACGCAGTATTTT	CASKSFRGIPKTGASNEHTQYF
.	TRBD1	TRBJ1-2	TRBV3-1	TGTGCCAGCAGCCAAGAATCCCGGACAGGGGTTGGCTACACCTTC	CASSQESRTGVGYTF
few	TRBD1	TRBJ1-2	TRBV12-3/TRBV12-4	TGTGCCAGCAGAAATGACAGGGCTGGCTACACCTTC	CASRNDRAGYTF
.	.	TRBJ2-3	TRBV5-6	TGTGCCAGCAGCTTCCCAGGGAGCACAGATACGCAGTATTTT	CASSFPGSTDTQYF
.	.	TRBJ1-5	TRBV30	TGTGCCTGGAGTGAAGGGGGTTTAAATCAGCCCCAGCATTTT	CAWSEGGLNQPQHF